Here is one T cell receptor (beta chain) with its context. What it binds is not known. These data originate in a study of T cell responses to AZD1222 COVID-19 vaccine. The study, taken as a whole, reports: Reportedly, nearly half of unique spike TCRs recognized epitopes outside B.1.351/B.1.1.7 mutations.

Per the germline V gene, CDR1 is MDHEN and CDR2 is SYDVKM. The CDR3 totals 11 residues. V lost 1 base and J 6 bases, leaving 2 bases between the germline ends. Produced via immunoSEQ multiplex PCR; TCRdb's table is partial and in-frame only. The sample carries approximately 150,000 clones, roughly nine tenths recorded once. The chain employs TRBV28 and TRBJ2-3; D is ambiguous. Material: peripheral blood, obtained 28 days after the second AZD1222 dose. The sequence was collected from an adult who received the AZD1222 COVID-19 vaccine. The chain's CDR3 is CASSLFDTQYF. The CDR3 DNA is TGTGCCAGCAGTTTATTTGATACGCAGTATTTT. Complete variable domain (other parts from reference TRBV28 and TRBJ2-3): DVKVTQSSRYLVKRTGEKVFLECVQDMDHENMFWYRQDPGLGLRLIYFSYDVKMKEKGDIPEGYSVSREKKERFSLILESASTNQTSMYLCASSLFDTQYFGPGTRLTVL.